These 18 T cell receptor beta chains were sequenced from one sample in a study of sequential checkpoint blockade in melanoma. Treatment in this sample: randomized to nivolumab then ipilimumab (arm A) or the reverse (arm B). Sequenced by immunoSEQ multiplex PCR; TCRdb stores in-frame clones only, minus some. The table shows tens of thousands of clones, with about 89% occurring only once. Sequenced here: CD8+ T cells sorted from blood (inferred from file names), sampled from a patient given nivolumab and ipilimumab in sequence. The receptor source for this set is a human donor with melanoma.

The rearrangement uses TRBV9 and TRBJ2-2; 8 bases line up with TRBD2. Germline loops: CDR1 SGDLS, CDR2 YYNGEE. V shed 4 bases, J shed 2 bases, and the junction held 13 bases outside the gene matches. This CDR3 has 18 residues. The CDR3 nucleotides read TGTGCCAGCAGCCCCACCTTGGGCGGGGGGTTAAACACCGGGGAGCTGTTTTTT. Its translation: CASSPTLGGGLNTGELFF.

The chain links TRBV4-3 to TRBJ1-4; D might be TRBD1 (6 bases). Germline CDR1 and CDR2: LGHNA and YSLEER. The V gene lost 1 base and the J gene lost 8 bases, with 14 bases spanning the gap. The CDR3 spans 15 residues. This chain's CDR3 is CASSQGNRDGEKLFF. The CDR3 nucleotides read TGCGCCAGCAGCCAAGGGAACAGGGATGGAGAAAAACTGTTTTTT.

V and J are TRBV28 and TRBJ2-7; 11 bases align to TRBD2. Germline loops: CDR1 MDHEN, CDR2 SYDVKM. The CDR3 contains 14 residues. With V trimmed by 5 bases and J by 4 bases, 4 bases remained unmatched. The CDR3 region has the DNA TGTGCCAGCAGTCTAGCGGGAGGACCGTACGAGCAGTACTTC. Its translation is CASSLAGGPYEQYF.

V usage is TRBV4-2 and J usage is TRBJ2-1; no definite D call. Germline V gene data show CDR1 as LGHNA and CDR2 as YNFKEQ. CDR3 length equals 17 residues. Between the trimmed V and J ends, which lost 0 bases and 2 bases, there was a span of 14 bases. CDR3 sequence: CASSQEVPARPYNEQFF. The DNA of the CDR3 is TGTGCCAGCAGCCAAGAGGTTCCAGCGCGACCCTACAATGAGCAGTTCTTC.

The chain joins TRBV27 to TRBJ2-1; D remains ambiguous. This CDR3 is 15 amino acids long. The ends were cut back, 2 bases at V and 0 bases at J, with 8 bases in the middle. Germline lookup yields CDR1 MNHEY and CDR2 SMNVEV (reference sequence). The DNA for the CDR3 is TGTGCCAGCAGTTTAAGCCACAGCTCCTACAATGAGCAGTTCTTC. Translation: CASSLSHSSYNEQFF.

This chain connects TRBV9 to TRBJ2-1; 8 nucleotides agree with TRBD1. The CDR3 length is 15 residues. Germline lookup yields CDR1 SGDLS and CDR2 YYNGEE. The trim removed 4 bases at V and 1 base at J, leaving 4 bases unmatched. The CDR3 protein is CASSTNRGSYNEQFF. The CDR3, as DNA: TGTGCCAGCAGCACAAACAGGGGGTCCTACAATGAGCAGTTCTTC.

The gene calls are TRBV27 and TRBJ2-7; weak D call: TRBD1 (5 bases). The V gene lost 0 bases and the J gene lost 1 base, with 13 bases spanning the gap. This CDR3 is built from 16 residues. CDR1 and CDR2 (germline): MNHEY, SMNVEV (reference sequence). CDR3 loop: CASSLSGPEKSYEQYF. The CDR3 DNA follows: TGTGCCAGCAGTTTATCGGGGCCGGAGAAGTCCTACGAGCAGTACTTC.

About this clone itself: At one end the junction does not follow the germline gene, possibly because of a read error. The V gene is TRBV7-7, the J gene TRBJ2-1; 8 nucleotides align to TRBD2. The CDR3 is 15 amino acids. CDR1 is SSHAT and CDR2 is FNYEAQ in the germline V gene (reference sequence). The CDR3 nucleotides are TGTGCTAGCAGCTTCGGGGCTAGCGGGTACAATGAGCAGTTCTTC. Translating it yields CASSFGASGYNEQFF.

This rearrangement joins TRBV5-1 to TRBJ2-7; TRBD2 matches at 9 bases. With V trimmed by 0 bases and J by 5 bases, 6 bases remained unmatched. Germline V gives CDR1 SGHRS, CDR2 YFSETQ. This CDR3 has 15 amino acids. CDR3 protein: CASSLGAGGPDEQYV. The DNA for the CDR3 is TGCGCCAGCAGCTTGGGGGCGGGGGGGCCCGACGAGCAGTACGTC.

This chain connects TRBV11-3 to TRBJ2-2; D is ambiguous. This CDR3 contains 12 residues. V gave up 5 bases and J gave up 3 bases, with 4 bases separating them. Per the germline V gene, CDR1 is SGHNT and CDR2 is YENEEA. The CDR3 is CASSPDTGELFF. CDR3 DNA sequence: TGTGCCAGCAGCCCAGACACCGGGGAGCTGTTTTTT.

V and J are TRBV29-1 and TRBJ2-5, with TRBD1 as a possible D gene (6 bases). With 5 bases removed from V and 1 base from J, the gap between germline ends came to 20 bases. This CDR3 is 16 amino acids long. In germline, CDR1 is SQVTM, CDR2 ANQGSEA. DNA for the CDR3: TGCAGCGTTTACCAGGACAGTTGGGCCCTCCAAGAGACCCAGTACTTC. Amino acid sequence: CSVYQDSWALQETQYF.

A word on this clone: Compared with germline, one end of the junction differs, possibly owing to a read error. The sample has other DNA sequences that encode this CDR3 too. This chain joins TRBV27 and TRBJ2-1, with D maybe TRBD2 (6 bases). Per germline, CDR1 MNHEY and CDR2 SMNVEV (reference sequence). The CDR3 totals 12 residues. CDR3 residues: CATTTAGNEQFF. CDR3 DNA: TGCGCCACCACCACGGCGGGAAATGAGCAGTTCTTC.

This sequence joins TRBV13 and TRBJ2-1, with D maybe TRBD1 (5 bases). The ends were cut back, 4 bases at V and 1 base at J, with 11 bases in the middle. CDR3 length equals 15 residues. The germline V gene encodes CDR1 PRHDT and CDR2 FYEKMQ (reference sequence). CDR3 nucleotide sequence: TGTGCCAGCAGCTCGGACATAAGGTCCTACAATGAGCAGTTCTTC. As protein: CASSSDIRSYNEQFF.

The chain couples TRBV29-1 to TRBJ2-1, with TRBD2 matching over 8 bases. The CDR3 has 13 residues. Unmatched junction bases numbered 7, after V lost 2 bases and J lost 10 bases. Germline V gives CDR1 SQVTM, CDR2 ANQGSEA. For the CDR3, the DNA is TGCAGCGTTGAACCGGGAGGGCCTGCCGAGCAGTTCTTC. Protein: CSVEPGGPAEQFF.

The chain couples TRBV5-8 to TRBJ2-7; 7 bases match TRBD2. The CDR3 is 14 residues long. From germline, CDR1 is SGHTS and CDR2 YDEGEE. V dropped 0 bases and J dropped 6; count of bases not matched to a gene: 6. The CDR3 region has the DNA TGTGCCAGCAGCTTGGTTTCGGGGGGACGCGAGCAGTACTTC. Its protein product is CASSLVSGGREQYF.

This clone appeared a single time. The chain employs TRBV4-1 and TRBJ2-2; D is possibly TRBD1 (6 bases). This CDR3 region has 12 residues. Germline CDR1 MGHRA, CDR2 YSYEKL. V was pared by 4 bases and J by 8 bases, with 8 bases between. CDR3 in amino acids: CASSPQGGELFF. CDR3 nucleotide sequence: TGCGCCAGCAGCCCCCAGGGGGGGGAGCTGTTTTTT.

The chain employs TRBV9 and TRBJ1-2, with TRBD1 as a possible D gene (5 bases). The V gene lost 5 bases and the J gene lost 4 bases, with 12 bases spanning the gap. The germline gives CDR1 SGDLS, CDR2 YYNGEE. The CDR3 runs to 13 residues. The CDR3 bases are TGTGCCAGCAGGGGGGAGGAGCTCTATGGCTACACCTTC. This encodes CASRGEELYGYTF.

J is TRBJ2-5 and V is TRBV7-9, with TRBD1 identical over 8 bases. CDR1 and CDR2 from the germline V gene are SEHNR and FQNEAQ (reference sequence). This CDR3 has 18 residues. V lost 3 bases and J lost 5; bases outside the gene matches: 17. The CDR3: CASSFGIRTGSSLETQYF. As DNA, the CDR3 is TGTGCCAGCAGCTTCGGGATAAGGACAGGGAGTAGTTTGGAGACCCAGTACTTC.